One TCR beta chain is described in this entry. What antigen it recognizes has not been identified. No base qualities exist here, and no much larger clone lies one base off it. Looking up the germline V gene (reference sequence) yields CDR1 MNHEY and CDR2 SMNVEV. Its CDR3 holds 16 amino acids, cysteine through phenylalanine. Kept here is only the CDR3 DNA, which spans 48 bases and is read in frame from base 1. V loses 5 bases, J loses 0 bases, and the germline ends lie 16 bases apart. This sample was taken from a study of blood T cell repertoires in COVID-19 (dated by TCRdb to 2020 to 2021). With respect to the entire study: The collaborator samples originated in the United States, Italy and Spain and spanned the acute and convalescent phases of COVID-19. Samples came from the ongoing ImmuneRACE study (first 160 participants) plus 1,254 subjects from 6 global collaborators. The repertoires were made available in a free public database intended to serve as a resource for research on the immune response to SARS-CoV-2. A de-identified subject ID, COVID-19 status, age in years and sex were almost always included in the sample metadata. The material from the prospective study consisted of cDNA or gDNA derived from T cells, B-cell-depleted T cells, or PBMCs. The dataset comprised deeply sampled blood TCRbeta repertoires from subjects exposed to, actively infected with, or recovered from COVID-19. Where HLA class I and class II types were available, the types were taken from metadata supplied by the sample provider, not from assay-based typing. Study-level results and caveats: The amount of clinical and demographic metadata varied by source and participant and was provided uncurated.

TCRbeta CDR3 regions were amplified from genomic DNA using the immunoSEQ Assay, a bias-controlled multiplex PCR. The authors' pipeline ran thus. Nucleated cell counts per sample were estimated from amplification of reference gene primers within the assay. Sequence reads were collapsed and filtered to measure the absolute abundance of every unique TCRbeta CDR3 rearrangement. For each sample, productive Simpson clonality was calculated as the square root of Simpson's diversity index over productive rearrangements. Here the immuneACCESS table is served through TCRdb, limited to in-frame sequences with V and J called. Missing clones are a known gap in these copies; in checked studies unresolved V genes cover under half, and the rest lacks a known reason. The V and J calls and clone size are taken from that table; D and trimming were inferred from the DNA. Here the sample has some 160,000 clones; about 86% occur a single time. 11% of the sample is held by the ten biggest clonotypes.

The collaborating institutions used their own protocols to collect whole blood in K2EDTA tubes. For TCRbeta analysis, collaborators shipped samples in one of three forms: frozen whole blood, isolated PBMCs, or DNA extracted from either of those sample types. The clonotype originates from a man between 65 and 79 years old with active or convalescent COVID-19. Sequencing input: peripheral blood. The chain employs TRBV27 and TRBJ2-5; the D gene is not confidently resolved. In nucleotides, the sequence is TGTGCCAGCAGTCCTCATCCCACATTGTACCAAGAGACCCAGTACTTC. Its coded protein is CASSPHPTLYQETQYF.